These T cell receptor beta chains were read from a single sample in a study of PD-1 blockade in classical Hodgkin lymphoma. TCRdb's copy holds only in-frame clones and misses some; the assay was immunoSEQ multiplex PCR. The table lists roughly 61,000 clones, approximately 90% of them singletons. This specimen consisted of peripheral blood mononuclear cells (PBMCs), obtained before the second cycle of nivolumab. These TCRs come from a human donor with classical Hodgkin lymphoma. Each CDR3 is given with its conserved first and last residue. The D gene is left open where the match is weak. Rows may omit the clone size; those that give it use once, few, many or a size class.

clone_size	v_call	d_call	j_call	cdr3_aa	cdr3_nt
.	TRBV19	.	TRBJ2-1	CASKYGGQLNEQFF	TGTGCCAGTAAATATGGAGGCCAATTGAATGAGCAGTTCTTC
.	TRBV7-6	.	TRBJ2-5	CASSFMLHVGGPSKETQYF	TGTGCCAGCAGCTTCATGCTCCATGTGGGGGGGCCCTCTAAAGAGACCCAGTACTTC
few	TRBV25-1	TRBD1	TRBJ1-2	CASSEAAGGARGYTF	TGTGCCAGCAGTGAAGCGGCAGGGGGCGCGCGGGGCTACACCTTC
few	TRBV5-1	.	TRBJ1-6	CASSLANGGNSPLHF	TGCGCCAGCAGCTTGGCCAATGGGGGGAATTCACCCCTCCACTTT
.	TRBV6-5	.	TRBJ1-4	CASCQGGNEKLFF	TGTGCCAGCTGTCAGGGTGGTAATGAAAAACTGTTTTTT
.	TRBV27	.	TRBJ1-2	CASSLSTGTGYTF	TGTGCCAGCAGTTTATCTACCGGAACTGGCTACACCTTC
.	TRBV5-8	.	TRBJ2-1	CASSFSVGGYDEQFF	TGTGCCAGCAGCTTTTCCGTGGGCGGCTACGATGAGCAGTTCTTC
.	TRBV21-1	.	TRBJ2-2	CASSKDAFQNKGELFF	TGTGCCAGCAGCAAAGACGCTTTCCAAAATAAGGGGGAGCTGTTTTTT
.	TRBV13	.	TRBJ2-5	CASSLPGKETQYF	TGTGCCAGCAGCTTGCCCGGGAAAGAGACCCAGTACTTC
large	TRBV5-6	.	TRBJ2-7	CASSLDRAIGINYEQYF	TGTGCCAGCAGCTTGGACAGGGCGATTGGGATAAACTACGAGCAGTACTTC
.	TRBV15	.	TRBJ2-3	CATSEPPGPTDTQYF	TGTGCCACCAGCGAACCCCCAGGACCTACAGATACGCAGTATTTT
.	TRBV6-4	.	TRBJ1-2	CASSWRQNYGYTF	TGTGCCAGCAGTTGGAGACAGAACTATGGCTACACCTTC
.	TRBV11-1	TRBD2	TRBJ2-5	CASSLEGLAGTETQYF	TGTGCCAGCAGCTTAGAGGGACTAGCGGGGACGGAGACCCAGTACTTC
.	TRBV4-1	TRBD1	TRBJ2-1	CASRDLGQGDNEQFF	TGCGCCAGCAGGGACTTAGGACAGGGGGACAATGAGCAGTTCTTC
.	TRBV5-5	.	TRBJ2-7	CASSLEWVEEDEQYF	TGTGCCAGCAGCTTGGAGTGGGTTGAAGAGGACGAGCAGTACTTC
.	TRBV6-1	.	TRBJ1-4	CASNLYGEKLFF	TGTGCCAGCAACCTATACGGGGAAAAACTGTTTTTT
.	TRBV11-2	.	TRBJ1-1	CASSLRVSLVWGNTEAFF	TGTGCCAGCAGCCTCCGGGTCAGTTTAGTATGGGGGAACACTGAAGCTTTCTTT
.	TRBV2	TRBD2	TRBJ2-1	CASNVAGAFGNEQFF	TGTGCCAGCAATGTAGCGGGGGCCTTCGGCAATGAGCAGTTCTTC
.	TRBV7-2	TRBD1	TRBJ2-7	CASSHPGQGISYEQYF	TGTGCCAGCAGCCACCCGGGACAGGGGATATCCTACGAGCAGTACTTC
.	TRBV5-6	.	TRBJ2-1	CASSSRLGEQFF	TGTGCCAGCAGCTCACGCCTGGGTGAGCAGTTCTTC
.	TRBV7-2	TRBD2	TRBJ2-5	CASSLDAAGVETQYF	TGTGCCAGCAGCTTAGATGCGGCGGGAGTAGAGACCCAGTACTTC
once	TRBV5-4	TRBD1	TRBJ2-5	CASSLMTGTHQETQYF	TGTGCCAGCAGCTTGATGACAGGGACCCATCAAGAGACCCAGTACTTC
.	TRBV30	.	TRBJ2-3	CAWSRTDTQYF	TGTGCCTGGAGTCGCACAGATACGCAGTATTTT
.	TRBV21-1	.	TRBJ1-1	CASSKVGALMNTEAFF	TGTGCCAGCAGCAAAGTCGGGGCGTTGATGAACACTGAAGCTTTCTTT
medium-sized	TRBV9	.	TRBJ1-3	CASSQEGPGNTIYF	TGTGCCAGCAGCCAGGAGGGCCCGGGAAACACCATATATTTT
.	TRBV2	.	TRBJ1-1	CASSGKLLGLGVNTEAFF	TGTGCCAGCAGTGGGAAATTACTAGGTCTCGGGGTGAACACTGAAGCTTTCTTT
.	TRBV10-2	TRBD1	TRBJ2-5	CASSAFQGAGETQYF	TGCGCCAGCAGTGCCTTCCAGGGGGCTGGGGAGACCCAGTACTTC
.	TRBV5-6	.	TRBJ2-5	CASLEETQYF	TGTGCCAGCTTGGAAGAGACCCAGTACTTC
.	TRBV7-9	TRBD1	TRBJ1-1	CASSFEQGKTEAFF	TGTGCCAGCAGCTTCGAACAGGGGAAAACTGAAGCTTTCTTT
.	TRBV14	TRBD2	TRBJ2-2	CASTGGRHTGELFF	TGTGCCAGCACGGGAGGACGGCACACCGGGGAGCTGTTTTTT
.	TRBV27	.	TRBJ1-1	CASSWAGDTEAFF	TGTGCCAGCAGTTGGGCAGGTGACACTGAAGCTTTCTTT
.	TRBV27	.	TRBJ2-1	CASSSRRVLNEQFF	TGTGCCAGCAGTTCACGCCGGGTGTTGAATGAGCAGTTCTTC
.	TRBV5-1	TRBD1	TRBJ2-5	CASSVGQIQETQYF	TGCGCCAGCAGCGTGGGACAGATCCAAGAGACCCAGTACTTC
.	TRBV5-1	TRBD2	TRBJ2-3	CASSFGTSGDTQYF	TGCGCCAGCAGCTTTGGGACTAGTGGAGATACGCAGTATTTT
once	TRBV19	.	TRBJ2-7	CASSDRFLPGYEQYF	TGTGCCAGTAGTGACAGGTTCCTTCCTGGCTACGAGCAGTACTTC
.	TRBV19	.	TRBJ2-7	CASSPVILGPFYEQYF	TGTGCCAGTAGTCCAGTTATATTGGGGCCCTTCTACGAGCAGTACTTC
.	TRBV29-1	.	TRBJ1-2	CSVGESGTHSLGYTF	TGCAGCGTTGGGGAATCCGGGACACACAGTCTCGGCTACACCTTC
.	TRBV27	.	TRBJ2-1	CASSLSQAGNEQFF	TGTGCCAGCAGTTTATCGCAGGCGGGGAATGAGCAGTTCTTC
.	TRBV6-6	.	TRBJ1-1	CASSLDPKVDTEAFF	TGTGCCAGCAGTTTGGACCCCAAGGTGGACACTGAAGCTTTCTTT
.	TRBV15	TRBD1	TRBJ1-2	CATSSLQGLEGYTF	TGTGCCACCAGCAGTCTACAGGGGCTCGAGGGCTACACCTTC
.	TRBV7-2	TRBD1	TRBJ2-5	CASSSGHTGVPETQYF	TGTGCCAGCAGTTCTGGACACACAGGGGTCCCTGAGACCCAGTACTTC
.	TRBV7-9	TRBD1	TRBJ2-7	CASSLAPGGRNEQYF	TGTGCCAGCAGCTTAGCGCCAGGGGGCCGAAACGAGCAGTACTTC
.	TRBV27	TRBD2	TRBJ2-3	CASRPGTSGATDTQYF	TGTGCCAGCAGACCAGGGACTAGCGGGGCCACAGATACGCAGTATTTT
.	TRBV5-1	.	TRBJ1-1	CASSLVDVTEAFF	TGCGCCAGCAGCTTGGTGGATGTGACTGAAGCTTTCTTT
once	TRBV5-6	.	TRBJ2-7	CASSLQYEQYF	TGTGCCAGCAGCTTGCAGTACGAGCAGTACTTC